Listed below are T cell receptor beta chains from one sample, sequenced in a study of shared T cell receptors in the human thymus. Assay used: immunoSEQ multiplex PCR; TCRdb lists only in-frame clones, some missing. The sample lists about 660,000 clones, 85% to 90% occurring once. This same sample was also part of a study on human thymus T cells.

The sequencing sample was made of thymocytes. These TCRs come from a boy younger than two with a congenital heart defect. CDR3s include the opening cysteine and the closing phenylalanine or tryptophan. The D gene is left open where the match is weak. Not every row has a clone size; where given, it reads once, few, many or a size class.

D: TRBD2
J: TRBJ2-3
size: -
V: TRBV6-1
DNA: TGTGCCAGCCGACTAGCGGGGTATGCAGATACGCAGTATTTT
CDR3: CASRLAGYADTQYF

D: -
J: TRBJ2-7
size: few
V: TRBV5-4
DNA: TGTGCCAGCAGCTTAGGGGGAGCCCAACACGAGCAGTACTTC
CDR3: CASSLGGAQHEQYF

D: TRBD1
J: TRBJ1-6
size: -
V: TRBV30
DNA: TGTGCCTGGTGTTTGTCCCGGACAGGCTATAATTCACCCCTCCACTTT
CDR3: CAWCLSRTGYNSPLHF

D: TRBD2
J: TRBJ2-7
size: once
V: TRBV30
DNA: TGTGCCTGGACCTCTTCGGAGCGGGAGAGGGACGAGCAGTACTTC
CDR3: CAWTSSERERDEQYF

D: TRBD1
J: TRBJ2-7
size: -
V: TRBV5-1
DNA: TGCGCCAGCAGAGGACAGGGGAAAAATGAGCAGTACTTC
CDR3: CASRGQGKNEQYF

D: -
J: TRBJ2-5
size: -
V: TRBV28
DNA: TGTGCCAGCAGTTTGAGAGGGCTAGAGACCCAGTACTTC
CDR3: CASSLRGLETQYF

D: TRBD1
J: TRBJ1-1
size: -
V: TRBV10-3
DNA: TGTGCCATCAAACGCGGGGACAGGTCGGAGGGAGAAGCTGAAGCTTTCTTT
CDR3: CAIKRGDRSEGEAEAFF

D: TRBD2
J: TRBJ2-3
size: -
V: TRBV27
DNA: TGTGCCAGCAGTCCGACTAGCGGGTCAGATACGCAGTATTTT
CDR3: CASSPTSGSDTQYF

D: TRBD1
J: TRBJ1-2
size: -
V: TRBV5-1
DNA: TGCGCCAGCAGCTTGGTCACAGGGGAGTATGGCTACACCTTC
CDR3: CASSLVTGEYGYTF

D: TRBD2
J: TRBJ2-7
size: -
V: TRBV4-1
DNA: TGCGCCAGCAGCCCGTTGGGCGGGAGGAGGTACGAGCAGTACTTC
CDR3: CASSPLGGRRYEQYF

D: TRBD1
J: TRBJ1-2
size: -
V: TRBV6-5
DNA: TGTGCCAGCAGACCCGACGGGACAGCCTATGGCTACACCTTC
CDR3: CASRPDGTAYGYTF

D: TRBD2
J: TRBJ2-1
size: -
V: TRBV28
DNA: TGTGCCAGCAATCTCAGCGGGAGGAAGGATGAGCAGTTCTTC
CDR3: CASNLSGRKDEQFF

D: -
J: TRBJ1-1
size: -
V: TRBV2
DNA: TGTGCCAGCAGTGAAAATAGGCAGGGGAACACTGAAGCTTTCTTT
CDR3: CASSENRQGNTEAFF

D: TRBD1
J: TRBJ2-7
size: -
V: TRBV27
DNA: TGTGCCAGCAGTTTATTCCACCGGGACAGGGTGCCCTACGAGCAGTACTTC
CDR3: CASSLFHRDRVPYEQYF

D: -
J: TRBJ1-1
size: once
V: TRBV19
DNA: TGTGCCAGTAGTCGCCCCCCGCGTAGGGAGGTAGGCACTGAAGCTTTCTTT
CDR3: CASSRPPRREVGTEAFF

D: -
J: TRBJ1-3
size: -
V: TRBV12-1
DNA: TGTGCCAGCAGCTTGGCCCGGCGGACAGGGGAAAACACCATATATTTT
CDR3: CASSLARRTGENTIYF

D: TRBD1
J: TRBJ1-2
size: once
V: TRBV19
DNA: TGTGCCAGTAGTATAAGCGGTCGGACAGGGGGCGCGGGATATGGCTACACCTTC
CDR3: CASSISGRTGGAGYGYTF

D: TRBD1
J: TRBJ2-7
size: -
V: TRBV7-6
DNA: TGTGCCAGCAGCTTAGGCGGGACAGGGGGCTCCTACGAGCAGTACTTC
CDR3: CASSLGGTGGSYEQYF

D: TRBD1
J: TRBJ1-1
size: few
V: TRBV5-1
DNA: TGCGCCAGCAGCGGGGACAGTGAAGCTTTCTTT
CDR3: CASSGDSEAFF

D: TRBD2
J: TRBJ2-3
size: -
V: TRBV27
DNA: TGTGCCAGCAGTTATGGGGAGGGTTCTTACACAGATACGCAGTATTTT
CDR3: CASSYGEGSYTDTQYF

D: TRBD1
J: TRBJ1-3
size: -
V: TRBV30
DNA: TGTGCCTGGAGCGAAGCCAGGGGGCTCGGAAACACCATATATTTT
CDR3: CAWSEARGLGNTIYF

D: -
J: TRBJ2-7
size: -
V: TRBV5-6
DNA: TGTGCCAGCAGCTTGGGGCGGGGTGGTTCCTACGAGCAGTACTTC
CDR3: CASSLGRGGSYEQYF

D: TRBD1
J: TRBJ1-4
size: -
V: TRBV5-1
DNA: TGCGCCAGCAGCTTGGCGGCAGGGGGATCGCTCTGGGATGAAAAACTGTTTTTT
CDR3: CASSLAAGGSLWDEKLFF

D: TRBD2
J: TRBJ2-3
size: -
V: TRBV27
DNA: TGTGCCAGCAGTTTAAGTGGTATAGGGAGATTCAGCGGGAGGTCGCGAGATACGCAGTATTTT
CDR3: CASSLSGIGRFSGRSRDTQYF

D: -
J: TRBJ1-1
size: -
V: TRBV7-6
DNA: TGTGCCAGCAGCCCTAAGGGGGAGGGGATGAACACTGAAGCTTTCTTT
CDR3: CASSPKGEGMNTEAFF

D: TRBD1
J: TRBJ2-1
size: -
V: TRBV27
DNA: TGTGCCAGCAGTGTGACAGGGCTAGCATATGAGCAGTTCTTC
CDR3: CASSVTGLAYEQFF

D: -
J: TRBJ2-3
size: -
V: TRBV7-9
DNA: TGTGCCAGCAGCCCTAGGCTCTATTTT
CDR3: CASSPRLYF

D: -
J: TRBJ2-7
size: -
V: TRBV28
DNA: TGTGCCAGCAGTTTATTTGGGACAAGCTCCTACGAGCAGTACTTC
CDR3: CASSLFGTSSYEQYF

D: TRBD2
J: TRBJ2-2
size: -
V: TRBV5-1
DNA: TGCGCCAGCAGCGAACGGCGGATGTTGGACGCCCCGGGGGCTAGCGGGAGAGGGACCGGGGAGCTGTTTTTT
CDR3: CASSERRMLDAPGASGRGTGELFF

D: -
J: TRBJ2-1
size: -
V: TRBV7-2
DNA: TGTGCCAGCAGCTTAGCGCCCCGGGAAGGCTACAATGAGCAGTTCTTC
CDR3: CASSLAPREGYNEQFF

D: TRBD2
J: TRBJ2-7
size: -
V: TRBV5-6
DNA: TGTGCCAGCAGCTTGTTTGGGGGGGAGTCGGCCTCCTACGAGCAGTACTTC
CDR3: CASSLFGGESASYEQYF

D: -
J: TRBJ2-6
size: -
V: TRBV19
DNA: TGTGCCAGTAGTATTCAGGCCTCTGGGGCCAACGTCCTGACTTTC
CDR3: CASSIQASGANVLTF

D: TRBD1
J: TRBJ2-7
size: -
V: TRBV11-2
DNA: TGCGCCAGCAGCCAAGTTGAGGACAGGGGGCAGCACGAGCAGTACTTC
CDR3: CASSQVEDRGQHEQYF

D: -
J: TRBJ1-5
size: -
V: TRBV19
DNA: TGTGCCAGTAGTATTGGCAGGGGCGATCAGCCCCAGCATTTT
CDR3: CASSIGRGDQPQHF

D: -
J: TRBJ2-7
size: -
V: TRBV5-6
DNA: TGTGCCAGCAGCGTACTTAGGGCGGGGTTATCGGGGGAGCAGTACTTC
CDR3: CASSVLRAGLSGEQYF

D: TRBD2
J: TRBJ2-7
size: -
V: TRBV28
DNA: TGTGCCAGCGCCTCCACCAGTAGCGGGAGAGCTCCCTACGAGCAGTACTTC
CDR3: CASASTSSGRAPYEQYF

D: TRBD2
J: TRBJ2-7
size: -
V: TRBV7-9
DNA: TGTGCCAGCAGCTCGCCCGGGACTAGCGGCTCCTACGAGCAGTACTTC
CDR3: CASSSPGTSGSYEQYF

D: TRBD2
J: TRBJ2-6
size: -
V: TRBV5-6
DNA: TGTGCCAGCAGCTGTGGTTTGATAGCGGGAGGTGCTGGGGCCAACGTCCTGACTTTC
CDR3: CASSCGLIAGGAGANVLTF

D: TRBD1
J: TRBJ1-4
size: -
V: TRBV5-1
DNA: TGCGCCAGCAGCTCCGGAGGTAGGGGGCTTTCTAATGAAAAACTGTTTTTT
CDR3: CASSSGGRGLSNEKLFF

D: TRBD2
J: TRBJ2-7
size: few
V: TRBV29-1
DNA: TGCAGCGTTCGCGGGAGGTTATCCTACGAGCAGTACTTC
CDR3: CSVRGRLSYEQYF

D: TRBD1
J: TRBJ2-3
size: once
V: TRBV2
DNA: TGTGCCAGCAGTGAAATCTCTGAGGGACAGGGGCCTAGCACAGATACGCAGTATTTT
CDR3: CASSEISEGQGPSTDTQYF

D: -
J: TRBJ2-1
size: -
V: TRBV20-1
DNA: TGCAGTGCTAGAGGTCAGGAGCAGTTCTTC
CDR3: CSARGQEQFF

D: TRBD1
J: TRBJ2-7
size: -
V: TRBV10-1
DNA: TGCGCCAGACCGGGACAGGGACCAACTCCAAGCTCCTACGAGCAGTACTTC
CDR3: CARPGQGPTPSSYEQYF

D: TRBD1
J: TRBJ1-2
size: -
V: TRBV15
DNA: TGTGCCACCAGCAGAGAAGGGACAGACCCCTATGGCTACACCTTC
CDR3: CATSREGTDPYGYTF

D: TRBD1
J: TRBJ2-7
size: -
V: TRBV7-6
DNA: TGTGCCAGCAGCCCTACCAACAGGGGGCGCGCCCAACCCCACTACGAGCAGTACTTC
CDR3: CASSPTNRGRAQPHYEQYF

D: -
J: TRBJ2-2
size: -
V: TRBV7-2
DNA: TGTGCCAGCAGCCCCCGACAGGGAGCGGGCGGGGAGCTGTTTTTT
CDR3: CASSPRQGAGGELFF

D: TRBD1
J: TRBJ2-7
size: -
V: TRBV5-1
DNA: TGCGCCAGCAGCTTGACCTCGGACAGGGCCTACGAGCAGTACTTC
CDR3: CASSLTSDRAYEQYF

D: TRBD1
J: TRBJ2-5
size: -
V: TRBV18
DNA: TGTGCCAGCTCACTCCGGGACAGGGGCCCGTATGAGACCCAGTACTTC
CDR3: CASSLRDRGPYETQYF

D: TRBD1
J: TRBJ1-1
size: once
V: TRBV27
DNA: TGTGCCAGCAGTTTACCTCCGGGACAGGGGAGAACTGAAGCTTTCTTT
CDR3: CASSLPPGQGRTEAFF

D: TRBD2
J: TRBJ2-1
size: -
V: TRBV5-6
DNA: TGTGCCAGCAGCTCCCAGCGGGAGTCGTCGGTTTATGAGCAGTTCTTC
CDR3: CASSSQRESSVYEQFF

D: -
J: TRBJ2-7
size: -
V: TRBV5-6
DNA: TGTGCCAGCAGCTTGGGCAGGGCACTCTACGAGCAGTACTTC
CDR3: CASSLGRALYEQYF

D: TRBD2
J: TRBJ2-1
size: once
V: TRBV11-2
DNA: TGTGCCAGCAGCTCCTCGAGCGGTAGGACTAGCGGGAGGGCCTTTGAGCAGTTCTTC
CDR3: CASSSSSGRTSGRAFEQFF

D: -
J: TRBJ2-1
size: -
V: TRBV27
DNA: TGTGCCAGCAGTTTATCCGGAACGGATCGAGGCTATGAGCAGTTCTTC
CDR3: CASSLSGTDRGYEQFF